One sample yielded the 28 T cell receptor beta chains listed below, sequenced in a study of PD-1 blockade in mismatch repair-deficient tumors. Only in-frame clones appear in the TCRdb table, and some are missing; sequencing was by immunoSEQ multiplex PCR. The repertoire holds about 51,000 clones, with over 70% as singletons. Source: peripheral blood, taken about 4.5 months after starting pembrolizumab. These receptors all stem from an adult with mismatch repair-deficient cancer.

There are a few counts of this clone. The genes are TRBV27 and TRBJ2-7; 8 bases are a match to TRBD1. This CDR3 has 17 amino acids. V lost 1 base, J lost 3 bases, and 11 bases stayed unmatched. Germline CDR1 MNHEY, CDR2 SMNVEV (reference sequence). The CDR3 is CASSLYPPGTGVYEQYF. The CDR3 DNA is TGTGCCAGCAGTTTATACCCCCCCGGGACAGGAGTCTACGAGCAGTACTTC.

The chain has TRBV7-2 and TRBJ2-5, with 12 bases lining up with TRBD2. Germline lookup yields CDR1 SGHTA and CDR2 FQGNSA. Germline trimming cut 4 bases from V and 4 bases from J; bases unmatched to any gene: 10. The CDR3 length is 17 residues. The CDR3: CASSSLLAGGSVETQYF. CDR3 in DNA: TGTGCCAGCAGCTCTTTGCTAGCGGGAGGGAGTGTAGAGACCCAGTACTTC. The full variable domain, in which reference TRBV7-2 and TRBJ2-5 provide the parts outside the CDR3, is GAGVSQSPSNKVTEKGKDVELRCDPISGHTALYWYRQSLGQGLEFLIYFQGNSAPDKSGLPSDRFSAERTGGSVSTLTIQRTQQEDSAVYLCASSSLLAGGSVETQYFGPGTRLLVL.

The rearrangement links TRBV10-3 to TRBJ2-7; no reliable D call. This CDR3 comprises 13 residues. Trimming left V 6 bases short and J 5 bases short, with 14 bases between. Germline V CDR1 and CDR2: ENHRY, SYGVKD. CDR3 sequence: CAIRDGPSNEQYF. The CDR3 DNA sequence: TGTGCCATCAGGGACGGACCGTCTAACGAGCAGTACTTC.

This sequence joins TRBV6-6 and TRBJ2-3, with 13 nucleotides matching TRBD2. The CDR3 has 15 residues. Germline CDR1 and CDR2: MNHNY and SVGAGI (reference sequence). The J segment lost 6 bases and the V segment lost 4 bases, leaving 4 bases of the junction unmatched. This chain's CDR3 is CASSWTSGRMDTQYF. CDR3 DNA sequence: TGTGCCAGCAGTTGGACTAGCGGGAGAATGGATACGCAGTATTTT.

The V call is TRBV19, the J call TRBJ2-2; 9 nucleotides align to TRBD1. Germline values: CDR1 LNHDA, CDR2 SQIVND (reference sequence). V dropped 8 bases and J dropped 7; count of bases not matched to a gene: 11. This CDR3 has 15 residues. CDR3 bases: TGTGCCAGTTGGGGACAGGGCGGGATAGGCGGGGAGCTGTTTTTT. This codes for CASWGQGGIGGELFF.

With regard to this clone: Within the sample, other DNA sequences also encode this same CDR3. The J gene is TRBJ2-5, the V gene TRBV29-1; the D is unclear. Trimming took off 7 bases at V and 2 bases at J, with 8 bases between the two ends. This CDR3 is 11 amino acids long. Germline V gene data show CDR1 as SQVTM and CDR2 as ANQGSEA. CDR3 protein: CSGDVQETQYF. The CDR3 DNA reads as TGCAGCGGAGACGTACAAGAGACCCAGTACTTC.

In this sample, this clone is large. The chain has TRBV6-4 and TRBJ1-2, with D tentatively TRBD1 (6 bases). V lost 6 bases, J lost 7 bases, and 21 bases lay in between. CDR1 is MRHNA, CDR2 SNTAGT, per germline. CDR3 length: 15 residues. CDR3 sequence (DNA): TGTGCCAGCAGCGAGGTCGCACAGGGTGTCGGTGGCTACACCTTC. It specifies CASSEVAQGVGGYTF.

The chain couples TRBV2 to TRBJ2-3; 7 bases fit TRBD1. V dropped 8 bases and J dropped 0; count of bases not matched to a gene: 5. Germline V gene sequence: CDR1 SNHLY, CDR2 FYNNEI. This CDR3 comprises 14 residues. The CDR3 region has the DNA TGTGCCAGCGGAAGGGACAGAAGCACAGATACGCAGTATTTT. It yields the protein CASGRDRSTDTQYF.

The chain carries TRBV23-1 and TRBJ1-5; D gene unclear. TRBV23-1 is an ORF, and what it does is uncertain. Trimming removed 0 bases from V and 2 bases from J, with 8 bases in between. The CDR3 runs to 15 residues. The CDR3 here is CASSQSEEGNQPQHF. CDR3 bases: TGCGCCAGCAGTCAATCGGAGGAGGGCAATCAGCCCCAGCATTTT.

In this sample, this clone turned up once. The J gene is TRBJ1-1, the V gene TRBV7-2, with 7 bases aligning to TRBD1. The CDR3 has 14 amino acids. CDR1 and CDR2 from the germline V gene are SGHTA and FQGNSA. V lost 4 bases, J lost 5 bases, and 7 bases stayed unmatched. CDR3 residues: CASSSRQGRTEAFF. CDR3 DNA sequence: TGTGCCAGCAGCTCCCGACAGGGTCGAACTGAAGCTTTCTTT.

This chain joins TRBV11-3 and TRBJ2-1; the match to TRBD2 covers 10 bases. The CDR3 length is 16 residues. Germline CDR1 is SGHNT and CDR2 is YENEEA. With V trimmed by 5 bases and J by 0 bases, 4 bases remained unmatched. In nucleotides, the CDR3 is TGTGCCAGCAGCCTCGGACTAGCGGCCTCCTACAATGAGCAGTTCTTC. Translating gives CASSLGLAASYNEQFF.

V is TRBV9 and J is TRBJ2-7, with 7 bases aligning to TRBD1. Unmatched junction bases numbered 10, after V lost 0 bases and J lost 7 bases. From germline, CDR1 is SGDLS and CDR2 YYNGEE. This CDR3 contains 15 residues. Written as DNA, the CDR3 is TGTGCCAGCAGCGTAGGTGGACAGGCCTATGGGGAGCAGTACTTC. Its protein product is CASSVGGQAYGEQYF.

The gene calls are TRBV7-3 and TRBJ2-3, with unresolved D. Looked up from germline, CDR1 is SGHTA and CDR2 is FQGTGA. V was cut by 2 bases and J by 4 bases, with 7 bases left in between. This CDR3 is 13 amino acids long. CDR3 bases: TGTGCCAGCAGCTTAGGGATTGCAGATACGCAGTATTTT. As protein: CASSLGIADTQYF.

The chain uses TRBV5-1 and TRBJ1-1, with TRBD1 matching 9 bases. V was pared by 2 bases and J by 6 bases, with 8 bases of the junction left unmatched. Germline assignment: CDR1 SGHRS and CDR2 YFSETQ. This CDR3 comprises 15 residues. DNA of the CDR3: TGCGCCAGCAGCTTAAACAGGGGGCGAGAGGCTGAAGCTTTCTTT. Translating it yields CASSLNRGREAEAFF. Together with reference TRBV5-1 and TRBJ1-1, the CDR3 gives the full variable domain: KAGVTQTPRYLIKTRGQQVTLSCSPISGHRSVSWYQQTPGQGLQFLFEYFSETQRNKGNFPGRFSGRQFSNSRSEMNVSTLELGDSALYLCASSLNRGREAEAFFGQGTRLTVV.

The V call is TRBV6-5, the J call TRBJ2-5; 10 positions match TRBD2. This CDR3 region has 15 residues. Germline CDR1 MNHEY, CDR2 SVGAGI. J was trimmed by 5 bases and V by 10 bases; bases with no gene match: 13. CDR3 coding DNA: TGTGCCATCAGCTCGGGGCTAGCGGGAGTGGAGACCCAGTACTTC. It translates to CAISSGLAGVETQYF.

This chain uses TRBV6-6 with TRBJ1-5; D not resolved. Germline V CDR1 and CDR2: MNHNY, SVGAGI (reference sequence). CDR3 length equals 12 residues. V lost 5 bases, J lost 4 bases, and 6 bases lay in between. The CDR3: CASSPGNQPQHF. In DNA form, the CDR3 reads TGTGCCAGCAGTCCCGGGAATCAGCCCCAGCATTTT.

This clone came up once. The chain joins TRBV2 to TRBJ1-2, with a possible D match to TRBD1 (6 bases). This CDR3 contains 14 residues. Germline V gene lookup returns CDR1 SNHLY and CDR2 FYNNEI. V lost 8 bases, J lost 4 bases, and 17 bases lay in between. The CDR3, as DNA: TGTGCCAGCCCCTTCAACAGGGAGGCCTATGGCTACACCTTC. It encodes CASPFNREAYGYTF.

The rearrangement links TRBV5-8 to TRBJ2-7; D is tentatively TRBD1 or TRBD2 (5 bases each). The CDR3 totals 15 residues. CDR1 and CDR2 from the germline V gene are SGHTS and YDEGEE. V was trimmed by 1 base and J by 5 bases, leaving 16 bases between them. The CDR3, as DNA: TGTGCCAGCAGCTTGTTCGGGACCCCCGAGGACGAGCAGTACTTC. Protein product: CASSLFGTPEDEQYF. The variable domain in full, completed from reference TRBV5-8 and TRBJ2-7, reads EAGVTQSPTHLIKTRGQQATLRCSPISGHTSVYWYQQALGLGLQFLLWYDEGEERNRGNFPPRFSGRQFPNYSSELNVNALELEDSALYLCASSLFGTPEDEQYFGPGTRLTVT.

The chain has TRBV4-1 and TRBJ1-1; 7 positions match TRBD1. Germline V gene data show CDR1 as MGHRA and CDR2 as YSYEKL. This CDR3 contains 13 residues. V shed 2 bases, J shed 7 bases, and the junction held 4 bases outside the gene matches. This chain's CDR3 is CASSQPRQGEAFF. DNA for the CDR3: TGCGCCAGCAGCCAACCGAGACAGGGTGAAGCTTTCTTT.

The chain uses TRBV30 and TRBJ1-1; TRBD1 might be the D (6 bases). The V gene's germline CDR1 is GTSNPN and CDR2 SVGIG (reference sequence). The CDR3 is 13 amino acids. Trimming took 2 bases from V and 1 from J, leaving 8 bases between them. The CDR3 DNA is TGTGCCTGGAGTAGACAGGCGAACACTGAAGCTTTCTTT. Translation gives CAWSRQANTEAFF.

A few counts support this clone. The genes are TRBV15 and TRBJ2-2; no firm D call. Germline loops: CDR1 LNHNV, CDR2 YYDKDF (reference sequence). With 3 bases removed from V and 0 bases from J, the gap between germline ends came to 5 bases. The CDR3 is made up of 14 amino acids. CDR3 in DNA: TGTGCCACCAGCAGGGCCCCGAACACCGGGGAGCTGTTTTTT. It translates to CATSRAPNTGELFF.

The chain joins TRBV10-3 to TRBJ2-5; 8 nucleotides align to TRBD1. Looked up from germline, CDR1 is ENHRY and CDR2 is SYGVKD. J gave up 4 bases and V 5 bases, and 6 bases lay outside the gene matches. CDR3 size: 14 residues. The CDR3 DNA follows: TGTGCCATCAGTCTCTCAGGGGGCGGAGAGACCCAGTACTTC. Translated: CAISLSGGGETQYF.

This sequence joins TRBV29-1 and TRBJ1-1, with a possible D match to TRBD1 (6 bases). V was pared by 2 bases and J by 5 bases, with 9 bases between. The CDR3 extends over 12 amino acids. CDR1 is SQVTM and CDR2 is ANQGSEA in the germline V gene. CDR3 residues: CSVENQGTEAFF. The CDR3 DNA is TGCAGCGTTGAAAACCAGGGGACTGAAGCTTTCTTT.

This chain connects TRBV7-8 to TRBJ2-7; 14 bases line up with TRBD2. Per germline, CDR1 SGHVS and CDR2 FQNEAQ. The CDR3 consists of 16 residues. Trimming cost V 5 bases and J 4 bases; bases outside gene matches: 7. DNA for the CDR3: TGTGCCAGCAGCGTGACTAGCGGGGGGGGAAGGTACGAGCAGTACTTC. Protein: CASSVTSGGGRYEQYF.

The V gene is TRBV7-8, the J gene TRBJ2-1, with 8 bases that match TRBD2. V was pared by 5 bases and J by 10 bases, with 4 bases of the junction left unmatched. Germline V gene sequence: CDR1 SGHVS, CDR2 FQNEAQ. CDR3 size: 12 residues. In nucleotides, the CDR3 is TGTGCCAGCAGCGAGACTAGCGCCGAGCAGTTCTTC. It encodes CASSETSAEQFF.

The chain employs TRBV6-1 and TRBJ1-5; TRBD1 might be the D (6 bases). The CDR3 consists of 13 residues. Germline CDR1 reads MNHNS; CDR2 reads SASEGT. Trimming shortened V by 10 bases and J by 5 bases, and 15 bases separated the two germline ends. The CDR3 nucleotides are TGTGCCACTTCGGGGGGGCTTTATCAGCCCCAGCATTTT. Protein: CATSGGLYQPQHF.

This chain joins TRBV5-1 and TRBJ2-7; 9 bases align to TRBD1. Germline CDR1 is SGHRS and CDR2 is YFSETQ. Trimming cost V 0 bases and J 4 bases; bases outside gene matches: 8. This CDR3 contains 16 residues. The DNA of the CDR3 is TGCGCCAGCAGCTTGGGGCCGGGACAGGGTGGGTACGAGCAGTACTTC. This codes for CASSLGPGQGGYEQYF.

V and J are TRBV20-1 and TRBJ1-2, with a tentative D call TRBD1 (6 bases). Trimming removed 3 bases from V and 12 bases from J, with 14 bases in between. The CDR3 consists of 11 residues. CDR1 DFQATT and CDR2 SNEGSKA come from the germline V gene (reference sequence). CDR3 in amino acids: CSASLGDTNTF. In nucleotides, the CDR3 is TGCAGTGCTAGCCTTGGGGACACTAACACCTTC.